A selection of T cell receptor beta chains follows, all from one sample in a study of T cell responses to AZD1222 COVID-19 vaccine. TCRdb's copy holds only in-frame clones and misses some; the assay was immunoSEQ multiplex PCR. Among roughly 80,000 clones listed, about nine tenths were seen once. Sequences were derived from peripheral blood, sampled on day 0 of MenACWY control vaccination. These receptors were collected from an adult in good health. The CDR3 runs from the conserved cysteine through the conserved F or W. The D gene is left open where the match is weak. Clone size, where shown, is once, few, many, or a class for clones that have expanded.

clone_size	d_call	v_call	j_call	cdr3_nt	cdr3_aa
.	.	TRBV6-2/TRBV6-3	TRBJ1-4	TGTGCCAGCAGCTTCTCAGGGGATAATGAAAAACTGTTTTTT	CASSFSGDNEKLFF
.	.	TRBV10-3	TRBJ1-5	TGTGCCATCAGTGAAGGGGGGGGACAGCCCCAGCATTTT	CAISEGGGQPQHF
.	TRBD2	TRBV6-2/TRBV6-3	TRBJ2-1	TGTGCCAGCAGTCTGCGGGAGGGGTTGTACAATGAGCAGTTCTTC	CASSLREGLYNEQFF
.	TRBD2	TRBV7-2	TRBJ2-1	TGTGCCAGCAGCTCCATACCTTTAAGGGGCGGGAGCTCCTACAATGAGCAGTTCTTC	CASSSIPLRGGSSYNEQFF
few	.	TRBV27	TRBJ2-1	TGTGCCAGCAGTAGAGGCGGAGAGCAGTTCTTC	CASSRGGEQFF
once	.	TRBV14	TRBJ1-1	TGTGCCAGCAGCCGATTAGACCTGAACACTGAAGCTTTCTTT	CASSRLDLNTEAFF
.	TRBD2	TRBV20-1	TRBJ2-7	TGCAGTGCTAGTTACTCTAGCGGATACGAGCAGTACTTC	CSASYSSGYEQYF
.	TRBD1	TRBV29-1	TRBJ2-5	TGCAGCGTTGAAGTTGGGCGGGTTGGAACAGGGGGATTGGAGACCCAGTACTTC	CSVEVGRVGTGGLETQYF
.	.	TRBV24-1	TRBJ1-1	TGTGCCACCCAGATCTCCTGGGGTCGGAGAAATGAAGCTTTCTTT	CATQISWGRRNEAFF
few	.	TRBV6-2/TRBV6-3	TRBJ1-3	TGTGCCAGCAGTGGGACTTTCACCATATATTTT	CASSGTFTIYF
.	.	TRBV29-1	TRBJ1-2	TGCAGCGTTTTTTCTGGACAGAACTATGGCTACACCTTC	CSVFSGQNYGYTF
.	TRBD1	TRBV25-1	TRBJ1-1	TGTGCCAGCAGGCCCGGGACAGGGGGCGTCACTGAAGCTTTCTTT	CASRPGTGGVTEAFF
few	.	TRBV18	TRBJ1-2	TGTGCCAGCTCACCAACAAGTCCGGGACATAGATCGAATGGCTACACCTTC	CASSPTSPGHRSNGYTF
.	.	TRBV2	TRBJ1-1	TGTGCCAGCAGTCCGCAAGGTACAAGGAACACTGAAGCTTTCTTT	CASSPQGTRNTEAFF
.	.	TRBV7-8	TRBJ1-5	TGTGCCAGCAGCCGTACAGGAGGTCAGCCCCAGCATTTT	CASSRTGGQPQHF
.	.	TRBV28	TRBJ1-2	TGTGCCAGCAGTACAGGAGGGTTTGATGGCTACACCTTC	CASSTGGFDGYTF
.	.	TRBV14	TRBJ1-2	TGTGCCAGCAGCCAAGTGAGAGGGGCGGGGGTGATGCAGACCTTC	CASSQVRGAGVMQTF
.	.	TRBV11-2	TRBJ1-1	TGTGCCAGCACCCGGGACACTGAAGCTTTCTTT	CASTRDTEAFF
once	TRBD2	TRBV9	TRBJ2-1	TGTGCCAGCAGCGTAGGGGCTAGCGGCCCTAGTGAGCAGTTCTTC	CASSVGASGPSEQFF
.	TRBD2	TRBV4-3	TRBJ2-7	TGCGCCAGCAGCCAAGATACTAGCGGGACCTACGAGCAGTACTTC	CASSQDTSGTYEQYF
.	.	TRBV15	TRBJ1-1	TGTGCCACCAGCAGAGGGGAGAACACTGAAGCTTTCTTT	CATSRGENTEAFF
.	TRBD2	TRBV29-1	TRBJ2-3	TGCAGCGCCCCGAGGGAGGGCAGCACAGATACGCAGTATTTT	CSAPREGSTDTQYF
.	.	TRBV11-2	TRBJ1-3	TGTGCCAGCACCAGGGCGGTTGGAAACACCATATATTTT	CASTRAVGNTIYF
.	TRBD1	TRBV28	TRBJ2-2	TGTGCCACCCGGACAGGGGAACGGGCCGGGGAGCTGTTTTTT	CATRTGERAGELFF
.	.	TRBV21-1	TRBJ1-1	TGTGCCATTTCCCTTCTGCACACTGAAGCTTTCTTT	CAISLLHTEAFF
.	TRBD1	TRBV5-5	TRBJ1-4	TGTGCCAGCAGCCCAAAACAGGGGAAGCACGCAACTAATGAAAAACTGTTTTTT	CASSPKQGKHATNEKLFF
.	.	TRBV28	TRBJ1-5	TGTGCCAGCAGTTTATCCACGGGGCCCCAGCATTTT	CASSLSTGPQHF
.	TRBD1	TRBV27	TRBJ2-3	TGTGCCAGCAGATGGACAGGAGATTCAGATACGCAGTATTTT	CASRWTGDSDTQYF
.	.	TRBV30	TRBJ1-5	TGTGCCTGGACCCAAGAGGGGAGGATTCGGGTCCCGCATCAGCCCCAGCATTTT	CAWTQEGRIRVPHQPQHF
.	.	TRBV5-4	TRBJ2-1	TGTGCCAGCAGCTCGCCAAGGAAAGGGGATGAGCAGTTCTTC	CASSSPRKGDEQFF
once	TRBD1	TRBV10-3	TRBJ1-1	TGTGCCATCAGCTACAGGGGGCAAAACACTGAAGCTTTCTTT	CAISYRGQNTEAFF
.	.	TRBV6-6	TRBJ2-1	TGTGCCAGCAGTTACACGGGCCAGGGGAGCAATGAGCAGTTCTTC	CASSYTGQGSNEQFF
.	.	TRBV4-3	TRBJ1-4	TGCGCCAGCAGCCATGAAGCGAAACAGGGAAGGAATGAAAAACTGTTTTTT	CASSHEAKQGRNEKLFF
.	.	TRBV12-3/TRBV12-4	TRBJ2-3	TGTGCCAGCAGCGCCGGCACAGATACGCAGTATTTT	CASSAGTDTQYF
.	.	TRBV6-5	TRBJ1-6	TGTGCCAGTCGGAGCGGGTCACCCCTCCACTTT	CASRSGSPLHF
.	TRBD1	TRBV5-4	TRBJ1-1	TGTGCCAGCAGCTTGCCACAGGGGATGGGAACTGAAGCTTTCTTT	CASSLPQGMGTEAFF
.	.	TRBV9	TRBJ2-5	TGTGCCAGCGGGGGGTGGGCGACCGACCAAGAGACCCAGTACTTC	CASGGWATDQETQYF
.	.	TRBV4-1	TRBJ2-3	TGCGCCAGCAGCCAAGAGGGGGAAAGGAGCACAGATACGCAGTATTTT	CASSQEGERSTDTQYF
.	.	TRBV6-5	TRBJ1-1	TGTGCCAGCAGCCCCCAGGACAGATTGAACACTGAAGCTTTCTTT	CASSPQDRLNTEAFF
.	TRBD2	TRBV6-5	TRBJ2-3	TGTGCCAGCAGTTACGTAGCGGGAGGAGCAGATACGCAGTATTTT	CASSYVAGGADTQYF
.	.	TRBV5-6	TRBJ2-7	TGTGCCAGCAGCTTGGGGGGTAGGGACGTGAAGTTC	CASSLGGRDVKF
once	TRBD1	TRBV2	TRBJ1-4	TGTGCCAGCAGCCAGGGGGGGGAACCTAAACTGTTTTTT	CASSQGGEPKLFF
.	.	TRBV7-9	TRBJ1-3	TGTGCCAGCAGCCCATCGAACTCTGGAAACACCATATATTTT	CASSPSNSGNTIYF
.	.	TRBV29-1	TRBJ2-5	TGCAGCGTTGTCCGCACAGGGCTTAGCCTAACTCGGCAAGAGACCCAGTACTTC	CSVVRTGLSLTRQETQYF
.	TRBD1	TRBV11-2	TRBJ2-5	TGTGCCAGCAGCGGACAGGTTCAAGAGACCCAGTACTTC	CASSGQVQETQYF
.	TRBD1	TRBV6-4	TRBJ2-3	TGTGCCAGCAGTGAACAGGGGGCGCGGACAGATACGCAGTATTTT	CASSEQGARTDTQYF
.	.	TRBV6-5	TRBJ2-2	TGTGCCAGCAGTTCAAACCCAGGCGGCACCGGGGAGCTGTTTTTT	CASSSNPGGTGELFF
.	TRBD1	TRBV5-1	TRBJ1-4	TGCGCCAGCAGCAAGGACAGGGGAGAGGAAAAACTGTTTTTT	CASSKDRGEEKLFF
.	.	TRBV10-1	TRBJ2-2	TGCGCCAGCAGGGAGGATATCCGGACCGGGGAGCTGTTTTTT	CASREDIRTGELFF
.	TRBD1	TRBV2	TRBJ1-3	TGTGCCAGCAGCTGGACAGGGGTTGACACCATATATTTT	CASSWTGVDTIYF
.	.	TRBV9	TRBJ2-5	TGTGCCAGCAGCGTAAACCCGGACTCCCAAGAGACCCAGTACTTC	CASSVNPDSQETQYF
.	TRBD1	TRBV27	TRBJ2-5	TGTGCCAGCAGTTTAACTACCGGGACAGCCCAAGAGACCCAGTACTTC	CASSLTTGTAQETQYF
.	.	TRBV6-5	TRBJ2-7	TGTGCCAGCAGTTACTCCCTCGCCAGGGGAGGATACGAGCAGTACTTC	CASSYSLARGGYEQYF
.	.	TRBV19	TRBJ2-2	TGTGCCAGTAGTATAGACTCGGGGGTCGGGGAGCTGTTTTTT	CASSIDSGVGELFF
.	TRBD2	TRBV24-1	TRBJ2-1	TGTGCCACCAGTGATTTCGGGACTAGTCGACCCAATGAGCAGTTCTTC	CATSDFGTSRPNEQFF